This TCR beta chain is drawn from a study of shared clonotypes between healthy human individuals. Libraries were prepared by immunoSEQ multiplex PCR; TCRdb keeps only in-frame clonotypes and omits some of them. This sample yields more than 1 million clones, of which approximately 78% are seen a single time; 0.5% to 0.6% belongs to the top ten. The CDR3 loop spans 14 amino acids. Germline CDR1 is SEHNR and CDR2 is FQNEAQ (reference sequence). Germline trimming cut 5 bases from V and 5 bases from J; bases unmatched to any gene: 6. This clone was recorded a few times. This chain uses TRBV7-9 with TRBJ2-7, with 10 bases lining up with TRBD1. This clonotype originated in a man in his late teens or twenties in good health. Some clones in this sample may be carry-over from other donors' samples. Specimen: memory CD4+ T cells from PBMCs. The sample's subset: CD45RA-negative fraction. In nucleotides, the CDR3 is TGTGCCAGCAGCGCCCGGGACAGGGGTCACGAGCAGTACTTC. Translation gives CASSARDRGHEQYF.